A single sample gave rise to the 17 T cell receptor beta chains below, sequenced in a study of blood T cells in healthy people across ages. Primers used in a second PCR of about 7 to 12 cycles were a sample-barcoded 5' primer and a J-beta primer mix. TCRdb re-analysed the 5' RACE reads in MiXCR, keeping a single row per CDR3 protein. Here the sample spans roughly 730,000 distinct CDR3 sequences, around three fifths being singletons. Sequences were obtained from blood. The receptors shown here come from a man aged 35 to 55 in good health.

This chain uses TRBV20-1 with TRBJ2-3; TRBD2 aligns across 12 bases. V shed 3 bases, J shed 2 bases, and the junction held 9 bases outside the gene matches. CDR1 is DFQATT, CDR2 SNEGSKA, per germline (reference sequence). The CDR3 extends over 17 amino acids. Here the CDR3 DNA reads TGCAGTGCTAGTCAAACGCTAGCGGGGGGGCTCACAGATACGCAGTATTTT. It encodes CSASQTLAGGLTDTQYF.

This clonotype was counted only a few times. V is TRBV18 and J is TRBJ2-3, with D perhaps matching TRBD2 (6 bases). This CDR3 has 15 residues. CDR1 is KGHSH, CDR2 LQKENI, per germline. V was clipped by 4 bases and J by 0 bases, with 11 bases between them. The CDR3 coding sequence is TGTGCCAGCTCACGCGGGCTAGCGAGCACAGATACGCAGTATTTT. It yields the protein CASSRGLASTDTQYF.

The chain couples TRBV4-1 to TRBJ2-7; D perhaps matches TRBD1 (6 bases). There are 16 residues in the CDR3. The V gene's germline CDR1 is MGHRA and CDR2 YSYEKL. With 1 base removed from V and 3 bases from J, the gap between germline ends came to 16 bases. The CDR3 is CASSQAHGTQGYEQYF. CDR3 bases: TGCGCCAGCAGCCAAGCTCACGGGACACAGGGCTACGAGCAGTACTTC.

The chain links TRBV6-2 or TRBV6-3 to TRBJ2-7; 7 bases are shared with TRBD1. With V trimmed by 7 bases and J by 5 bases, 5 bases remained unmatched. This CDR3 contains 12 residues. CDR1 MNHEY and CDR2 SVGEGT come from the germline V gene. CDR3 sequence (DNA): TGTGCCAGCACCGGGACAGTCGACGAGCAGTACTTC. It specifies CASTGTVDEQYF.

This chain uses TRBV18 with TRBJ1-1; D possibly corresponds to TRBD1 (5 bases). There are 12 residues in the CDR3. V lost 3 bases and J lost 6, with 8 bases in between. CDR1 and CDR2 from the germline V gene are KGHSH and LQKENI. CDR3 sequence: CASSPRGAEAFF. The CDR3 nucleotides read TGTGCCAGCTCACCCCGGGGGGCTGAAGCTTTCTTT.

This chain links TRBV20-1 with TRBJ2-1; a possible D gene is TRBD2 (6 bases). The end of the DNA fits TRBJ2-7 better, so the J call may be wrong. The CDR3 runs 16 residues. Germline V gene sequence: CDR1 DFQATT, CDR2 SNEGSKA (reference sequence). CDR3 region: CSARDRGTGVINEQYF. The CDR3 DNA follows: TGCAGTGCTAGAGATCGTGGGACTGGGGTTATCAATGAGCAGTACTTC.

The chain joins TRBV28 to TRBJ1-5; the D is unclear. Deletions cut 6 bases from V and 4 bases from J, with 10 bases between. Germline V gene sequence: CDR1 MDHEN, CDR2 SYDVKM. The CDR3 runs to 13 residues. CDR3 amino acids: CASRIRQNQPQHF. CDR3 nucleotide sequence: TGTGCCAGCAGGATCCGGCAGAATCAGCCCCAGCATTTT.

This chain joins TRBV4-3 and TRBJ2-3; D uncertain. Looked up from germline, CDR1 is LGHNA and CDR2 is YSLEER. The CDR3 covers 13 residues. The V end was cut by 3 bases, the J end by 4 bases, with 8 bases between. Written as DNA, the CDR3 is TGCGCCAGCAGCCATCTTCGGGCAGATACGCAGTATTTT. Translated: CASSHLRADTQYF.

This clonotype has just a few counts. The chain recombines TRBV6-1 with TRBJ2-7; 9 nucleotides align to TRBD1. V shed 4 bases and J 5 bases; nucleotides not matched to a gene: 9. This CDR3 is built from 15 residues. Per germline, CDR1 MNHNS and CDR2 SASEGT. The CDR3 sequence is CASSAPGQGKHEQYF. The CDR3 region has the DNA TGTGCCAGCAGTGCTCCGGGACAGGGCAAACACGAGCAGTACTTC.

This sequence joins TRBV20-1 and TRBJ1-4; 7 bases map to TRBD1. The germline gives CDR1 DFQATT, CDR2 SNEGSKA (reference sequence). This CDR3 has 14 amino acids. V lost 0 bases and J lost 5; bases outside the gene matches: 3. The CDR3 DNA reads as TGCAGTGCTAGAGACGACAGGGCGAATGAAAAACTGTTTTTT. This translates into CSARDDRANEKLFF.

The chain recombines TRBV2 with TRBJ2-2; 8 nucleotides match TRBD2. Germline V lookup: CDR1 SNHLY, CDR2 FYNNEI. This CDR3 has 15 residues. V trimming: 4 bases; J trimming: 6 bases; junction bases outside the gene matches: 7. CDR3 sequence reads: CASSVRGLGSGELFF. For the CDR3, the DNA is TGTGCCAGCAGTGTAAGGGGACTAGGGTCCGGGGAGCTGTTTTTT.

The chain uses TRBV12-3 or TRBV12-4 and TRBJ2-3, with 10 bases identical to TRBD1. V dropped 4 bases and J dropped 3; count of bases not matched to a gene: 7. The length of the CDR3 is 16 residues. CDR3 DNA sequence: TGTGCCAGCAGTTCAACCCGGGACAGGGGTACAGATACGCAGTATTTT. This translates into CASSSTRDRGTDTQYF.

This chain uses TRBV13 with TRBJ2-5; D uncertain. The germline CDR1 and CDR2 sequences are PRHDT and FYEKMQ (reference sequence). Trimming stripped 7 bases from V and 0 bases from J, with 12 bases between. The CDR3 sequence is 14 residues long. CDR3 region: CASTLGQYQETQYF. The CDR3 DNA reads TGTGCCAGCACCCTAGGGCAATACCAAGAGACCCAGTACTTC.

This clonotype was picked up a small number of times. V is TRBV29-1 and J is TRBJ2-1; perhaps TRBD2 as D (5 bases). V shed 4 bases and J shed 0 bases, with 10 bases lying between them. The CDR3 has 14 residues. The V gene's germline CDR1 is SQVTM and CDR2 ANQGSEA. For the CDR3, the DNA is TGCAGCGTTGTAACTAGTGGCTCCTACAATGAGCAGTTCTTC. Translation: CSVVTSGSYNEQFF.

The chain uses TRBV7-3 and TRBJ2-3, with unresolved D. The CDR3 has 16 amino acids. V dropped 5 bases and J dropped 2 bases, with 17 bases sitting between them. CDR1 is SGHTA, CDR2 FQGTGA, per germline. CDR3 protein: CASSPTVSGPTDTQYF. CDR3 bases: TGTGCCAGCAGCCCAACAGTTAGTGGGCCCACAGATACGCAGTATTTT.

This chain joins TRBV5-1 and TRBJ1-1; possible D gene TRBD1, 6 bases. V shed 7 bases and J shed 0 bases, with 19 bases lying between them. CDR3 size: 16 residues. Germline V gene sequence: CDR1 SGHRS, CDR2 YFSETQ. As DNA, the CDR3 is TGCGCCAGCGGCACAGGGTACGGGTACATGAACACTGAAGCTTTCTTT. Residues: CASGTGYGYMNTEAFF.

V is TRBV19 and J is TRBJ2-7; 8 nucleotides agree with TRBD1. The CDR3 contains 15 residues. J lost 0 bases, V lost 5 bases, and 6 bases had no gene match. Germline V gene data show CDR1 as LNHDA and CDR2 as SQIVND (reference sequence). The CDR3 region has the DNA TGTGCCAGTAGTGACCGGGACAGGTACTCCTACGAGCAGTACTTC. Translation: CASSDRDRYSYEQYF.